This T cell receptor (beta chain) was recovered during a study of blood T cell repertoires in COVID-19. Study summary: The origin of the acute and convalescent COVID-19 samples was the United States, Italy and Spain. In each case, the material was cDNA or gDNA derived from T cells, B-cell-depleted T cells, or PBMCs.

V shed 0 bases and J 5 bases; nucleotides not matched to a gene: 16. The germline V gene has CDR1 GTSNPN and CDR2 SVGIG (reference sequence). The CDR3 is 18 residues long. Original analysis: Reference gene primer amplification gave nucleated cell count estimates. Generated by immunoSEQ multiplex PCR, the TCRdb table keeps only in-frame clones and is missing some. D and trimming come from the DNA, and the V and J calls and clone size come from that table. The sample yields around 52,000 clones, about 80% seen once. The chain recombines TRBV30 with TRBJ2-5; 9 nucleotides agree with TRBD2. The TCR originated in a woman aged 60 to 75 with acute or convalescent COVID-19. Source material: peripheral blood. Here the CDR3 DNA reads TGTGCCTGGAGTGTACTAGGGGGACTAGCCTCTGGACGGGAGACCCAGTACTTC. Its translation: CAWSVLGGLASGRETQYF.